This T cell receptor beta chain was identified in a study of graft-versus-host responses after intestinal transplantation. Across the study: Each recipient received anti-thymocyte globulin induction, then tacrolimus and steroids for approximately three years.

Using immunoSEQ multiplex PCR, the repertoire was profiled, and TCRdb retains in-frame clones only, with some absent. The sample has about 90,000 clones; 85% to 95% are singletons. Notes on this clone: As yet, its antigen is unknown.

V was trimmed by 9 bases and J by 7 bases, leaving 8 bases between them. Germline-derived CDR1 and CDR2 are SGDLS and YYNGEE. The CDR3 contains 9 residues. The sequence was collected from a human donor who was the organ donor for an intestinal transplant. This sequence joins TRBV9 and TRBJ2-7, with D hard to call. Sequenced here: unstimulated CD4+ T cells sorted from spleen or lymph node cells, sampled before transplant. The CDR3 spells CATLLEQYF. Here the CDR3 DNA reads TGTGCCACGCTGCTAGAGCAGTACTTC.